This T cell receptor beta chain is drawn from a study of cytomegalovirus exposure and HLA in healthy donors. As regards this clone: Its specificity is not known.

The PCR was carried out with 60 Vbeta primers and 13 Jbeta primers. Generated by immunoSEQ multiplex PCR, the TCRdb table keeps only in-frame clones and is missing some. Among 100,000 to 150,000 clones listed, around 75% were seen once. General study findings and limits: According to the study, 150 to 200 TCR beta chains were cytomegalovirus-associated.

This clonotype was obtained from a woman in her forties or fifties in good health and CMV-seropositive. Material: PBMCs.

CDR3 protein: CASSLWQGDSGNTIYF. The CDR3 DNA is TGTGCCAGCAGCTTATGGCAGGGGGACAGTGGGAACACCATATATTTT. This rearrangement joins TRBV7-2 to TRBJ1-3, with 7 nucleotides matching TRBD1. The CDR3 extends over 16 amino acids. The junction had 11 bases not matched to a gene; V was cut back by 2 bases and J by 7 bases. Germline V lookup: CDR1 SGHTA, CDR2 FQGNSA.